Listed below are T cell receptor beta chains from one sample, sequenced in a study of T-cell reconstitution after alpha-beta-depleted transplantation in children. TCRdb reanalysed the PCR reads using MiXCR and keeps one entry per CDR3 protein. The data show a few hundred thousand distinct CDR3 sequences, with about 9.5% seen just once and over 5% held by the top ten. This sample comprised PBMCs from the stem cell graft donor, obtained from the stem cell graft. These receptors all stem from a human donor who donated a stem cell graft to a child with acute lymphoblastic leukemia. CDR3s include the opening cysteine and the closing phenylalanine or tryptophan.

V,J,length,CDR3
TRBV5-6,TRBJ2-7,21,CASSLLGWGGTDSARSYEQYF
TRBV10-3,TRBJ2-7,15,CAISESSDRSYEQYF
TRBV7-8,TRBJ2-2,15,CASSSLPGGAGELFF
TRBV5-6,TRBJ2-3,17,CASSNRERGRFTDTQYF
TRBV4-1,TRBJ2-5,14,CASSQVPGEETQYF
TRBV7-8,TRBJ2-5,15,CASSWRGPPWETQYF
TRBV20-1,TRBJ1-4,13,CSASRGGDEKLFF
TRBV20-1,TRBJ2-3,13,CSARWTSQDTQYF
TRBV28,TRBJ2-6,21,CASSFVTGAGVGSSGANVLTF
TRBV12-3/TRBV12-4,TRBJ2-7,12,CASSLMDYEQYF
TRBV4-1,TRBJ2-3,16,CASSQVWGVSTDTQYF
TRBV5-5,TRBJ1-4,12,CASSLEVEKLFF
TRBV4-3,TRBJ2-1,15,CASSQDIGAYNEQFF
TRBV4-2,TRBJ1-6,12,CASRGGSSPLHF
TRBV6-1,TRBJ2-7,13,CASSPAGADEQYF
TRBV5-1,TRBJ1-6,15,CASSGGTADNSPLHF
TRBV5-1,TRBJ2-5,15,CASSFGSGGQETQYF
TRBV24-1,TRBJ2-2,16,CATSGPGRGPTGELFF
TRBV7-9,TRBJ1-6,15,CASSSPGRYNSPLHF
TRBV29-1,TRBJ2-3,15,CSVGPIPGGTDTQYF
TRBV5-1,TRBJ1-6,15,CASSPDRVWNSPLHF
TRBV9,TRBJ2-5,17,CASSRGLAGGRQETQYF
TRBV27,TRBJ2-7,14,CASSSNRDSYEQYF